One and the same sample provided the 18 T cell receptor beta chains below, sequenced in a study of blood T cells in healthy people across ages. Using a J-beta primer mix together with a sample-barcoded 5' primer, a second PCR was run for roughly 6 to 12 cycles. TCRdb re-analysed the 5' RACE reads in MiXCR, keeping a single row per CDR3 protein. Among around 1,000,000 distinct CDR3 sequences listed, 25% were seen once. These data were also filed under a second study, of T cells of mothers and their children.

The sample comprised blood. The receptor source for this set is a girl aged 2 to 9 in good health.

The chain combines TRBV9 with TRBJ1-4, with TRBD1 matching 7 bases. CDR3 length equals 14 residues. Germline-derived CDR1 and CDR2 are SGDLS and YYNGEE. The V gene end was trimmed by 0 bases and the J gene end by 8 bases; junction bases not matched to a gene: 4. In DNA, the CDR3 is TGTGCCAGCAGCGTAGAACAGGGGCTGGAAAAACTGTTTTTT. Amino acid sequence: CASSVEQGLEKLFF.

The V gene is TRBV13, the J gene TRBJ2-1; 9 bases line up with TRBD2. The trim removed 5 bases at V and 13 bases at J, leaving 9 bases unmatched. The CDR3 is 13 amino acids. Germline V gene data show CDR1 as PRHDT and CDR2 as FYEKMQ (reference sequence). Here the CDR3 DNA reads TGTGCCAGCAGCCCCTCAGGGACTAGCTTTCAGTTCTTC. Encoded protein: CASSPSGTSFQFF.

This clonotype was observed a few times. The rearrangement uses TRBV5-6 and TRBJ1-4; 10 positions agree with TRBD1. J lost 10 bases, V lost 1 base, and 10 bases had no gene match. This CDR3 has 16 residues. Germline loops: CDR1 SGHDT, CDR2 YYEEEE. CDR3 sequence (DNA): TGTGCCAGCAGCTTGACGGGACAGGGGATCGTTCGAAAACTGTTTTTT. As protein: CASSLTGQGIVRKLFF.

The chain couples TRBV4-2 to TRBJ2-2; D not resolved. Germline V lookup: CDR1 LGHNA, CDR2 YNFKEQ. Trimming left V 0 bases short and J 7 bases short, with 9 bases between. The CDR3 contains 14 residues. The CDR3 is CASSQETKGGELFF. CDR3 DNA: TGTGCCAGCAGCCAAGAAACTAAGGGCGGGGAGCTGTTTTTT.

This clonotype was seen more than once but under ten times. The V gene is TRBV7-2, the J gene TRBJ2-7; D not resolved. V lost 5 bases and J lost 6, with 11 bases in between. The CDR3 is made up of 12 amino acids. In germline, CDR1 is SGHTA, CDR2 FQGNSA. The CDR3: CASSHPLGEQYF. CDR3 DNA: TGTGCCAGCAGCCACCCTCTGGGCGAGCAGTACTTC.

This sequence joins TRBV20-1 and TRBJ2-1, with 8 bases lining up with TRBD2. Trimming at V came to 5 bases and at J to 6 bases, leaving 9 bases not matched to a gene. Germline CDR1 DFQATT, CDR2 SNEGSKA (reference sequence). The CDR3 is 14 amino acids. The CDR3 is CSAPNSGISNEQFF. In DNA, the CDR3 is TGCAGTGCTCCTAATAGCGGGATAAGCAATGAGCAGTTCTTC.

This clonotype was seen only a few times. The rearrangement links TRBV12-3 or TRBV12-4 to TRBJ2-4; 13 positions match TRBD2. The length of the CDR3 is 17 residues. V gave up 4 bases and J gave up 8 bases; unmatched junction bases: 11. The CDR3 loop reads CASSSPLRTSGGYIQYF. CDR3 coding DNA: TGTGCCAGCAGTTCGCCTCTTAGGACTAGCGGGGGTTACATTCAGTACTTC.

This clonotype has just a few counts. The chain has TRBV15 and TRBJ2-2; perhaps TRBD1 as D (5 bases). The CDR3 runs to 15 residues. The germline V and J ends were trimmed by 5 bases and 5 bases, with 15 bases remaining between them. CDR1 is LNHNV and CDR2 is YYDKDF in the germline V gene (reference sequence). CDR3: CATSRHRSLTGELFF. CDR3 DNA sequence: TGTGCCACCAGCCGACACAGGAGTTTAACCGGGGAGCTGTTTTTT. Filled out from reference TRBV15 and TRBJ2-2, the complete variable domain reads DAMVIQNPRYQVTQFGKPVTLSCSQTLNHNVMYWYQQKSSQAPKLLFHYYDKDFNNEADTPDNFQSRRPNTSFCFLDIRSPGLGDTAMYLCATSRHRSLTGELFFGEGSRLTVL.

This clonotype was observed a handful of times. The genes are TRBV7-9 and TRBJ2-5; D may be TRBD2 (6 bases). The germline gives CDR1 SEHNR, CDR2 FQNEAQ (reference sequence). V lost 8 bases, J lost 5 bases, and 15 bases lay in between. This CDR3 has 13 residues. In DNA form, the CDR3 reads TGTGCCAGCCAGGAGGGCTGGACCGAGACCCAGTACTTC. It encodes CASQEGWTETQYF.

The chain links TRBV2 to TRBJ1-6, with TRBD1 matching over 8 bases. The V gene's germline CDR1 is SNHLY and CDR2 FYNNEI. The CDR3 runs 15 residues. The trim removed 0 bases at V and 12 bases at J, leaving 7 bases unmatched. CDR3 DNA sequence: TGTGCCAGCAGTGAAGCCGGGACAGGAGGGGGACCCCTCCACTTT. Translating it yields CASSEAGTGGGPLHF.

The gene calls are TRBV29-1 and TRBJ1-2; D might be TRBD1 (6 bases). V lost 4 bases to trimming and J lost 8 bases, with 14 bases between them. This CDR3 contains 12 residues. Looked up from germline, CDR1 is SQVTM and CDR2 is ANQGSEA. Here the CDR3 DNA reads TGCAGCGTTGTCGGTTGGGGGCAGGGCTACACCTTC. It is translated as CSVVGWGQGYTF.

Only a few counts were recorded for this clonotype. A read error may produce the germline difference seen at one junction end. The CDR3 loop reads CASSRSGNKNIQCF. DNA of the CDR3: TGCGCCAGCAGCCGGAGCGGAAATAAAAACATTCAGTGCTTC. The chain combines TRBV5-1 with TRBJ2-4; tentative D call: TRBD2 (5 bases). The V gene's germline CDR1 is SGHRS and CDR2 YFSETQ. CDR3 length: 14 residues.

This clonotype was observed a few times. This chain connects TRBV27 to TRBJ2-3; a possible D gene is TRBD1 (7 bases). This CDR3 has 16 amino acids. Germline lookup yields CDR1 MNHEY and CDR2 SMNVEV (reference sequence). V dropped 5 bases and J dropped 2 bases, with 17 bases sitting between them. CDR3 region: CASSILAGGNTDTQYF. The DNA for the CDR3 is TGTGCCAGCAGTATCCTAGCAGGGGGGAACACAGATACGCAGTATTTT.

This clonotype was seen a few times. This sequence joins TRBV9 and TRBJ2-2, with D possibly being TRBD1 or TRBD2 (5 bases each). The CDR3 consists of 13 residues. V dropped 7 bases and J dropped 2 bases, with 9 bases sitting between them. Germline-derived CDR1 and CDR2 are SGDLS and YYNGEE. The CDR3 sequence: CASARGNTGELFF. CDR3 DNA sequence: TGTGCCAGCGCACGGGGCAACACCGGGGAGCTGTTTTTT.

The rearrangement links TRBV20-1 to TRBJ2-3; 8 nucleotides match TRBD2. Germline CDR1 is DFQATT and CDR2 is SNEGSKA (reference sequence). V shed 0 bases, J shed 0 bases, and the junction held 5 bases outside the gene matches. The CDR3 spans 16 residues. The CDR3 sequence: CSARELAGLSTDTQYF. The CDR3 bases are TGCAGTGCTAGAGAATTAGCGGGGCTGAGCACAGATACGCAGTATTTT.

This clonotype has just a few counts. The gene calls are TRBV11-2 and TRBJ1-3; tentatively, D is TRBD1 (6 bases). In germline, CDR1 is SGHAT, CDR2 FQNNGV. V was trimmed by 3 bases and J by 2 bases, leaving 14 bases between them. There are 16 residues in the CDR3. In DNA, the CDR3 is TGTGCCAGCAGCTTCGTCAGGGGAGAAGCTGGAAACACCATATATTTT. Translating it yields CASSFVRGEAGNTIYF.

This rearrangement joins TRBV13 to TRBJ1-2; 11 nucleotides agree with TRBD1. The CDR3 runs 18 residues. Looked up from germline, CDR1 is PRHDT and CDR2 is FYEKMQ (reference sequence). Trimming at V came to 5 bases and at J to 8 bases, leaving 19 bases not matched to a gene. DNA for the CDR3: TGTGCCAGCAGCCCCAGGACCGTAGGACAGGGGGCGAGTTTGGGCTACACCTTC. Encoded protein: CASSPRTVGQGASLGYTF.

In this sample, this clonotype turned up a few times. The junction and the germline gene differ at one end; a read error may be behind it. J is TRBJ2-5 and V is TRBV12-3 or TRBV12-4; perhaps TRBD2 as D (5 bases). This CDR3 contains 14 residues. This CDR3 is CASSFDAFYNERFF. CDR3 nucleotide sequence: TGTGCCAGCAGTTTCGATGCCTTCTACAATGAGCGGTTCTTC.